The 5 T cell receptor beta chains below all came from one sample that was sequenced in a study of cytomegalovirus exposure and HLA in healthy donors. Use of 60 Vbeta and 13 Jbeta primers characterized the PCR. Libraries were prepared by immunoSEQ multiplex PCR; TCRdb keeps only in-frame clonotypes and omits some of them. This sample has about 120,000 clones, with roughly 78% found just once. Source material: PBMCs. The receptors derive from a woman between 25 and 40 years old in good health and CMV-seronegative.

The chain combines TRBV28 with TRBJ1-6; D is unclear. Germline V lookup: CDR1 MDHEN, CDR2 SYDVKM. V was shortened by 8 bases and J by 4 bases, with 12 bases between the two germline ends. This CDR3 contains 14 residues. Here the CDR3 reads CASVRRDYNSPLHF. CDR3 DNA: TGTGCCAGCGTGAGACGGGATTATAATTCACCCCTCCACTTT.

The chain combines TRBV4-1 with TRBJ2-1, with D hard to call. Germline V gene lookup returns CDR1 MGHRA and CDR2 YSYEKL. V was shortened by 2 bases and J by 4 bases, with 21 bases between the two germline ends. The CDR3 totals 18 residues. The CDR3 coding sequence is TGCGCCAGCAGCCAAATGGGCCAACCTACAGACATATACAATGAGCAGTTCTTC. Its protein is CASSQMGQPTDIYNEQFF.

V is TRBV5-4 and J is TRBJ2-7; tentative D call: TRBD1 (6 bases). The CDR3 contains 14 residues. CDR1 and CDR2 (germline): SGHNT, YYREEE (reference sequence). The V and J ends lost 4 bases and 6 bases respectively, with 17 bases between them. Written as DNA, the CDR3 is TGTGCCAGCAGCGGGACGCGAGGGGGACGCGAGCAGTACTTC. It codes for CASSGTRGGREQYF.

The gene calls are TRBV5-1 and TRBJ2-3, with 9 bases fitting TRBD1. Trimming removed 1 base from V and 4 bases from J; junction bases left unmatched: 1. The CDR3 loop spans 14 amino acids. Germline lookup yields CDR1 SGHRS and CDR2 YFSETQ. The CDR3 sequence: CASSLRDRADTQYF. The DNA for the CDR3 is TGCGCCAGCAGCTTGAGGGACAGGGCAGATACGCAGTATTTT.

V gene TRBV28 combines with J gene TRBJ1-5; 9 bases are a match to TRBD1. This CDR3 comprises 15 residues. Germline values: CDR1 MDHEN, CDR2 SYDVKM. V shed 2 bases, J shed 6 bases, and the junction held 5 bases outside the gene matches. The DNA for the CDR3 is TGTGCCAGCAGTTTAAGGGACAGGGCTGTTCAGCCCCAGCATTTT. As protein: CASSLRDRAVQPQHF. The full variable domain, with the rest looked up from reference TRBV28 and TRBJ1-5, is DVKVTQSSRYLVKRTGEKVFLECVQDMDHENMFWYRQDPGLGLRLIYFSYDVKMKEKGDIPEGYSVSREKKERFSLILESASTNQTSMYLCASSLRDRAVQPQHFGDGTRLSIL.